What follows is one TCR beta chain and its context. What it recognizes is unknown. This PCR relied on a set of 60 Vbeta primers and 13 Jbeta primers. Authors' analysis steps: Later, an analysis found tens of millions of unique TCR beta chains, and roughly 9.9 million of these were shared. Assay: immunoSEQ multiplex PCR; the TCRdb copy retains only in-frame clones and omits some. V and J calls and clone size follow that table, whereas D and trimming were derived from the DNA. This sample has about 140,000 clones, with approximately 80% found just once. This sample was taken from a study of cytomegalovirus exposure and HLA in healthy donors. Notes on the study in general: CMV serostatus stood as the only immune exposure information on hand. DRB1 had the most TCR associations and HLA-C the fewest, a later analysis found, with rates varying by HLA locus. Earlier results showed most TCR beta V segments being productive about 87% or about 30% of the time.

Germline V gives CDR1 KGHSH, CDR2 LQKENI. The CDR3 length is 12 residues. Trimming left V 6 bases short and J 2 bases short, with 8 bases between. The sample comprised PBMCs. This TCR came from a man aged 35-49 years in good health and CMV-seronegative. This chain links TRBV18 with TRBJ2-7, with D unclear. This CDR3 reads CASSAVAYEQYF. The DNA of the CDR3 is TGTGCCAGCTCGGCAGTCGCCTACGAGCAGTACTTC.